These 2 T cell receptor beta chains originate from one sample sequenced in a study of regulatory T cells in long-lasting Graves disease. Libraries of TCR beta came from iRepertoire HTBI primers plus Arm-PCR of CDR3 regions. TCRdb itself ran the multiplex PCR reads through MiXCR, one entry per CDR3 protein. This sample carries around 250,000 distinct CDR3 sequences, 20% of them seen once, and the ten largest clones take 14%. The sample's time point: newly diagnosed GD, antithyroid drugs for less than 3 months. Extracted PBMC RNA gave rise to the TCR library. The sequencing here drew on peripheral blood mononuclear cells (PBMCs), taken at new diagnosis, from a patient treated with antithyroid drugs. The receptor source for this set is a female donor with Graves disease.

Of note for this clonotype: Given a much more abundant clone one base away, this may be a read error. The CDR3 DNA sequence: TGTGCCAGCAGCCAAAACCGGGACGGCTTCGGGGCTGGTTATGAAGAACTGTTTTTT. It codes for CASSQNRDGFGAGYEELFF. The chain couples TRBV4-2 to TRBJ1-4; D perhaps matches TRBD1 (5 bases). The CDR3 has 19 residues. Germline CDR1 is LGHNA and CDR2 is YNFKEQ.

This clonotype occurred many times. J is TRBJ2-5 and V is TRBV20-1; TRBD2 aligns across 9 bases. V lost 4 bases to trimming and J lost 2 bases; unmatched junction nucleotides: 8. Germline CDR1 and CDR2: DFQATT and SNEGSKA (reference sequence). The CDR3 totals 15 residues. The CDR3 DNA sequence: TGCAGTGCTAACCCACTAGCGGGTACTCAAGAGACCCAGTACTTC. This sequence encodes CSANPLAGTQETQYF.